The rows below give T cell receptor beta chains drawn from one sample of a study of blood T cell repertoires in COVID-19. Only in-frame clones appear in the TCRdb table, and some are missing; sequencing was by immunoSEQ multiplex PCR. Of about 210,000 clones listed, about 83% are singletons. Sequenced material: peripheral blood. Receptors were obtained from a woman in her forties with active or convalescent COVID-19. Each CDR3 is given with its conserved first and last residue. Each record gives: D gene, J gene, V gene, clone size, CDR3 length, CDR3 DNA, CDR3 protein. A D gene is named only where the DNA matches it firmly. Only part of the rows carry a size: once, few, many, or a class if the clone is expanded.

d_call: -; j_call: TRBJ1-2; v_call: TRBV4-2; clone_size: -; cdr3_length: 14; cdr3_nt: TGTGCCAGCAGCAAGTCAGGCAGGGCCTATGGCTACACCTTC; cdr3_aa: CASSKSGRAYGYTF
d_call: -; j_call: TRBJ1-2; v_call: TRBV24-1; clone_size: -; cdr3_length: 12; cdr3_nt: TGTGCCACCAGTGATTTTGTGGAGGGCTACACCTTC; cdr3_aa: CATSDFVEGYTF
d_call: -; j_call: TRBJ1-1; v_call: TRBV24-1; clone_size: once; cdr3_length: 15; cdr3_nt: TGTGCCACCAGTGGGGCTACACAGGGATACACTGAAGCTTTCTTT; cdr3_aa: CATSGATQGYTEAFF
d_call: -; j_call: TRBJ1-4; v_call: TRBV3-1/TRBV3-2; clone_size: -; cdr3_length: 14; cdr3_nt: TGTGCCAGCAGCCCCGGGGTCCCGGCGGAAAAACTGTTTTTT; cdr3_aa: CASSPGVPAEKLFF
d_call: -; j_call: TRBJ2-2; v_call: TRBV5-1; clone_size: -; cdr3_length: 17; cdr3_nt: TGCGCCAGCAGCTTGGGACCCCCGACGGGGAACACCGGGGAGCTGTTTTTT; cdr3_aa: CASSLGPPTGNTGELFF
d_call: TRBD1; j_call: TRBJ1-1; v_call: TRBV5-1; clone_size: -; cdr3_length: 15; cdr3_nt: TGCGCCAGCCGGCCAGGGGGCGGAGGGAACACTGAAGCTTTCTTT; cdr3_aa: CASRPGGGGNTEAFF
d_call: -; j_call: TRBJ1-4; v_call: TRBV4-2; clone_size: few; cdr3_length: 12; cdr3_nt: TGTGCCAGCAGCCAAGAGGGGGGTATTTTGTTTTTT; cdr3_aa: CASSQEGGILFF
d_call: -; j_call: TRBJ2-5; v_call: TRBV12-3/TRBV12-4; clone_size: once; cdr3_length: 13; cdr3_nt: TGTGCCAGCAGCCGACTAGTTCAAGAGACCCAGTACTTC; cdr3_aa: CASSRLVQETQYF
d_call: -; j_call: TRBJ1-5; v_call: TRBV6-5; clone_size: -; cdr3_length: 14; cdr3_nt: TGTGCCAGCAGCCGGGGGTTCGGCAATCAGCCCCAGCATTTT; cdr3_aa: CASSRGFGNQPQHF
d_call: -; j_call: TRBJ1-2; v_call: TRBV19; clone_size: -; cdr3_length: 12; cdr3_nt: TGTGCCAGCTCAGGGTTTCAAGATGGCTACACCTTC; cdr3_aa: CASSGFQDGYTF
d_call: -; j_call: TRBJ2-7; v_call: TRBV19; clone_size: many; cdr3_length: 13; cdr3_nt: TGTGCCAGTAGCCTTTTGGACAGCTACGAGCAGTACTTC; cdr3_aa: CASSLLDSYEQYF
d_call: -; j_call: TRBJ2-7; v_call: TRBV5-4; clone_size: -; cdr3_length: 15; cdr3_nt: TGTGCCAGCAGCTTACTAGCTGTACCGGCCTACGAGCAGTACTTC; cdr3_aa: CASSLLAVPAYEQYF
d_call: -; j_call: TRBJ2-2; v_call: TRBV11-3; clone_size: -; cdr3_length: 15; cdr3_nt: TGTGCCAGCAGCTTGGGGGGAGCAGACACCGGGGAGCTGTTTTTT; cdr3_aa: CASSLGGADTGELFF
d_call: TRBD1; j_call: TRBJ1-4; v_call: TRBV6-5; clone_size: -; cdr3_length: 16; cdr3_nt: TGTGCCAGCAGTTACTCGAAGACAGGGGGTAGTGAAAAACTGTTTTTT; cdr3_aa: CASSYSKTGGSEKLFF
d_call: -; j_call: TRBJ1-1; v_call: TRBV28; clone_size: -; cdr3_length: 14; cdr3_nt: TGTGCCAGCAGTTTCCTGACAGCATTCTTAGAAGCTTTCTTT; cdr3_aa: CASSFLTAFLEAFF
d_call: TRBD1; j_call: TRBJ1-2; v_call: TRBV9; clone_size: -; cdr3_length: 15; cdr3_nt: TGTGCCAGTGGGGGACAGAGGAGACACGACTATGGCTACACCTTC; cdr3_aa: CASGGQRRHDYGYTF
d_call: -; j_call: TRBJ1-2; v_call: TRBV4-1; clone_size: -; cdr3_length: 18; cdr3_nt: TGCGCCAGCAGCCAAGCTGTTCGAGAGCAGGGACAAGGGTATGGCTACACCTTC; cdr3_aa: CASSQAVREQGQGYGYTF
d_call: TRBD1; j_call: TRBJ2-1; v_call: TRBV3-1/TRBV3-2; clone_size: -; cdr3_length: 14; cdr3_nt: TGTGCCAGCCGCCTGGACAGGGGTTTAAATGAGCAGTTCTTC; cdr3_aa: CASRLDRGLNEQFF
d_call: TRBD2; j_call: TRBJ2-7; v_call: TRBV6-2/TRBV6-3; clone_size: -; cdr3_length: 18; cdr3_nt: TGTGCCAGCAGTCCCGTGAGGTCGCGGGGGGGCCGCGGAAACGAGCAGTACTTC; cdr3_aa: CASSPVRSRGGRGNEQYF
d_call: -; j_call: TRBJ2-5; v_call: TRBV30; clone_size: -; cdr3_length: 13; cdr3_nt: TGTGCCTGGAGTGTACGACAGGAAGAGACCCAGTACTTC; cdr3_aa: CAWSVRQEETQYF
d_call: -; j_call: TRBJ1-2; v_call: TRBV10-1; clone_size: few; cdr3_length: 14; cdr3_nt: TGCGCCAGCTCCCTACCGGAGTCCTTGGATGGCTACACCTTC; cdr3_aa: CASSLPESLDGYTF
d_call: -; j_call: TRBJ1-3; v_call: TRBV6-1; clone_size: -; cdr3_length: 16; cdr3_nt: TGTGCCAGCAGTGAACGACTCCTTGGAGGTGGAAACACCATATATTTT; cdr3_aa: CASSERLLGGGNTIYF